The 26 T cell receptor beta chains below were found in one sample sequenced in a study of blood T cells in healthy people across ages. With a J-beta primer mix and a sample-barcoded 5' primer, a second PCR ran roughly 6 to 11 cycles. TCRdb passed the 5' RACE reads through MiXCR, listing each CDR3 protein once. The table records approximately 800,000 distinct CDR3 sequences, under 40% of them present only once. Input material: blood. The receptors derive from a man younger than 35 in good health.

This clonotype was seen a few times. The junction departs from germline at one end; a sequencing error may be responsible. The chain is built from TRBV6-2 or TRBV6-3 and TRBJ1-2; D is undetermined. The CDR3 loop spans 13 amino acids. Looked up from germline, CDR1 is MNHEY and CDR2 is SVGEGT. The CDR3 bases are TGTGCCAGCAGTTGGGGTCCTTATTATGACTACACCTTC. Protein sequence: CASSWGPYYDYTF.

J is TRBJ2-1 and V is TRBV20-1; tentative D call: TRBD1 (6 bases). The CDR3 sequence is 14 residues long. CDR1 is DFQATT, CDR2 SNEGSKA, per germline (reference sequence). Deletions cut 3 bases from V and 2 bases from J, with 11 bases between. The chain's CDR3 is CSASEGDPYNEQFF. As DNA, the CDR3 is TGCAGTGCTAGTGAGGGGGACCCCTACAATGAGCAGTTCTTC.

This chain connects TRBV4-2 to TRBJ2-7; possibly TRBD1 or TRBD2 for D (6 bases each). CDR3 length: 16 residues. The V end lost 1 base, the J end lost 2 bases, and 15 bases lay between the germline ends. CDR1 and CDR2 from the germline V gene are LGHNA and YNFKEQ. CDR3 residues: CASSQVPTGAAYEQYF. The CDR3 nucleotides are TGTGCCAGCAGCCAAGTTCCAACGGGGGCCGCCTACGAGCAGTACTTC.

This clonotype has only one observation. For the CDR3, the DNA is TGTGCCAGCAGCTTAGGGGGTTGGGCAGGAGGGTACGAGCAGTACTTC. Translation: CASSLGGWAGGYEQYF. The rearrangement links TRBV7-2 to TRBJ2-7, with D possibly matching TRBD2 (6 bases). V was clipped by 1 base and J by 4 bases, with 17 bases between them. CDR3 length: 16 residues. Germline V gene lookup returns CDR1 SGHTA and CDR2 FQGNSA.

The chain recombines TRBV20-1 with TRBJ1-5; D is perhaps TRBD1 (6 bases). V lost 0 bases and J lost 4, with 13 bases in between. Germline CDR1 DFQATT, CDR2 SNEGSKA (reference sequence). CDR3 length: 15 residues. The CDR3 spells CSARDNGGRNQPQHF. The DNA of the CDR3 is TGCAGTGCTAGAGATAACGGGGGGCGGAATCAGCCCCAGCATTTT.

This clonotype was seen at least ten times. The rearrangement joins TRBV12-3 or TRBV12-4 to TRBJ1-5; no reliable D call. V was trimmed by 3 bases and J by 9 bases, leaving 12 bases between them. CDR3 size: 13 residues. The CDR3 DNA follows: TGTGCCAGCAGTTTTGTGGAGGATTCGCCCCAGCATTTT. It is translated as CASSFVEDSPQHF.

The rearrangement joins TRBV20-1 to TRBJ1-6, with 8 bases fitting TRBD1. The CDR3 is made up of 14 amino acids. CDR1 is DFQATT and CDR2 is SNEGSKA in the germline V gene (reference sequence). Unmatched junction bases numbered 6, after V lost 4 bases and J lost 7 bases. The CDR3 spells CSATSGQVNSPLHF. The DNA of the CDR3 is TGCAGTGCTACTTCGGGACAGGTCAATTCACCCCTCCACTTT.

The chain is built from TRBV9 and TRBJ2-1; D not certain. The J call may not be correct, given that the DNA end is closer to TRBJ2-7. CDR3 length equals 16 residues. Germline assignment: CDR1 SGDLS and CDR2 YYNGEE. Here the CDR3 reads CASSVDIGRSYNEQYF. The CDR3 bases are TGTGCCAGCAGCGTTGATATCGGGCGCTCCTACAATGAGCAGTACTTC.

Note on this clonotype: The junction and the germline gene differ at one end; a read error may be behind it. The CDR3 here is CSASPDSVNTGAFF. CDR3 nucleotides: TGCAGTGCTAGTCCCGACAGCGTGAACACTGGAGCTTTCTTT. The gene calls are TRBV20-1 and TRBJ1-1; perhaps TRBD1 as D (5 bases). This CDR3 is 14 amino acids long. Germline V gene sequence: CDR1 DFQATT, CDR2 SNEGSKA (reference sequence).

This clonotype appeared a single time. The junction differs from germline at one of its ends, possibly a read error. V gene TRBV18 combines with J gene TRBJ2-3; D ambiguous. This CDR3 region has 11 residues. CDR1 is KGHSH and CDR2 is LQKENI in the germline V gene. The CDR3 bases are TGTGCCAGCTCAGCGAGAGATACGCGGTATTTT. It translates to CASSARDTRYF.

This clonotype was seen ten or more times. The V and J genes are TRBV14 and TRBJ2-1, with D unclear. The CDR3 has 16 residues. Per the germline V gene, CDR1 is SGHDN and CDR2 is FVKESK. V gave up 0 bases and J gave up 3 bases, with 12 bases separating them. Here the CDR3 DNA reads TGTGCCAGCAGCCAAGAAGTGGGGTGGCTCTACAATGAGCAGTTCTTC. As protein: CASSQEVGWLYNEQFF.

This clonotype was counted at least ten times. The gene calls are TRBV10-3 and TRBJ2-1; 7 nucleotides line up with TRBD1. CDR1 is ENHRY, CDR2 SYGVKD, per germline. V lost 6 bases and J lost 8; bases outside the gene matches: 10. The CDR3 consists of 14 residues. The DNA of the CDR3 is TGTGCCATCAGGTCAGACAGGGAGAGGCATGAGCAGTTCTTC. This sequence encodes CAIRSDRERHEQFF.

V gene TRBV29-1 combines with J gene TRBJ2-1; D unresolved. The J call may be wrong; the DNA end is better matched by TRBJ2-7. Germline CDR1 reads SQVTM; CDR2 reads ANQGSEA. This CDR3 has 15 residues. CDR3 sequence: CSVEVSKENYNEQYF. In DNA, the CDR3 is TGCAGCGTTGAAGTGTCTAAAGAGAATTACAATGAGCAGTACTTC.

This clonotype appeared many times. The chain combines TRBV12-3 or TRBV12-4 with TRBJ1-2; no reliable D call. The V end was cut by 2 bases, the J end by 4 bases, with 14 bases between. CDR3 length: 15 amino acids. CDR3 DNA sequence: TGTGCCAGCAGTTTACAGCTTCAAGGGTCCTATGGCTACACCTTC. Protein sequence: CASSLQLQGSYGYTF.

This clonotype was seen a handful of times. V is TRBV5-6 and J is TRBJ1-6; no clear D gene. CDR3 size: 15 residues. V was pared by 4 bases and J by 5 bases, with 13 bases between. Germline CDR1 is SGHDT and CDR2 is YYEEEE. CDR3 sequence reads: CASSSRPGHNSPLHF. CDR3 DNA sequence: TGTGCCAGCAGCAGCCGGCCCGGCCATAATTCACCCCTCCACTTT.

Only a few counts were recorded for this clonotype. The chain carries TRBV7-2 and TRBJ1-5, with D uncertain. Per the germline V gene, CDR1 is SGHTA and CDR2 is FQGNSA. Trimming shortened V by 2 bases and J by 7 bases, and 6 bases separated the two germline ends. The CDR3 is 12 residues long. In DNA form, the CDR3 reads TGTGCCAGCAGCTTACCACGACAGCCCCAGCATTTT. It specifies CASSLPRQPQHF. Drawing the rest from reference TRBV7-2 and TRBJ1-5, the complete variable domain is GAGVSQSPSNKVTEKGKDVELRCDPISGHTALYWYRQSLGQGLEFLIYFQGNSAPDKSGLPSDRFSAERTGGSVSTLTIQRTQQEDSAVYLCASSLPRQPQHFGDGTRLSIL.

V and J are TRBV6-5 and TRBJ1-1, with unresolved D. V lost 6 bases and J lost 9, with 14 bases in between. Germline V CDR1 and CDR2: MNHEY, SVGAGI. This CDR3 spans 12 amino acids. DNA of the CDR3: TGTGCCAGCAGAAACCGGGCGGGGAAAGCTTTCTTT. Protein sequence: CASRNRAGKAFF.

The chain employs TRBV7-9 and TRBJ1-5; D is perhaps TRBD1 (6 bases). The germline V gene encodes CDR1 SEHNR and CDR2 FQNEAQ (reference sequence). The CDR3 is 15 residues long. Trimming pared 2 bases from V and 3 bases from J, leaving 11 bases between. The CDR3 region is CASSLHAGDNQPQHF. CDR3 sequence (DNA): TGTGCCAGCAGCTTACACGCAGGGGACAATCAGCCCCAGCATTTT. Full variable domain (outside the CDR3, taken from reference TRBV7-9 and TRBJ1-5): DTGVSQNPRHKITKRGQNVTFRCDPISEHNRLYWYRQTLGQGPEFLTYFQNEAQLEKSRLLSDRFSAERPKGSFSTLEIQRTEQGDSAMYLCASSLHAGDNQPQHFGDGTRLSIL.

The CDR3 DNA sequence: TGCAGCGTGGGAAACAGGGGCTACACCTTC. Its translation is CSVGNRGYTF. The rearrangement joins TRBV29-1 to TRBJ1-2; weak D call: TRBD1 (5 bases). The CDR3 runs 10 residues. Trimming removed 6 bases at V and 8 bases at J, with 10 bases between. CDR1 SQVTM and CDR2 ANQGSEA come from the germline V gene.

The chain uses TRBV2 and TRBJ2-1; 11 bases align to TRBD2. V lost 1 base, J lost 0 bases, and 5 bases stayed unmatched. The CDR3 is 18 amino acids. CDR1 is SNHLY, CDR2 FYNNEI, per germline. The CDR3 here is CASSEVAGGASSYNEQFF. The CDR3, as DNA: TGTGCCAGCAGTGAAGTAGCGGGGGGGGCGAGCTCCTACAATGAGCAGTTCTTC.

This clonotype has just a few counts. This chain links TRBV7-2 with TRBJ2-3, with D possibly called TRBD1 or TRBD2 (5 bases each). CDR3 length: 13 residues. The V gene lost 2 bases and the J gene lost 11 bases, with 14 bases spanning the gap. Looked up from germline, CDR1 is SGHTA and CDR2 is FQGNSA. In DNA form, the CDR3 reads TGTGCCAGCAGCTTAACGGGACCCCTTGGGCAGTATTTT. It specifies CASSLTGPLGQYF.

This clonotype was seen only once. The chain combines TRBV5-1 with TRBJ1-1, with a tentative D call TRBD1 (5 bases). The CDR3 is 14 amino acids. V was cut by 3 bases and J by 7 bases, with 16 bases left in between. Germline values: CDR1 SGHRS, CDR2 YFSETQ. The CDR3 DNA is TGCGCCAGCAGCTGGCGGGACTTGGAAGGTGAAGCTTTCTTT. Translating gives CASSWRDLEGEAFF.

The chain carries TRBV3-1 and TRBJ2-1; 8 nucleotides align to TRBD2. CDR1 is LGHDT and CDR2 is YNNKEL in the germline V gene (reference sequence). After removal of 5 bases from V and 5 bases from J, the junction contained 5 bases not matched to a gene. This CDR3 has 14 amino acids. CDR3 DNA: TGTGCCAGCAGCTTCACTAGCGGAGACAATGAGCAGTTCTTC. It codes for CASSFTSGDNEQFF.

About this clonotype itself: The germline gene is not matched at one end of the junction; a read error may be the cause. V usage is TRBV5-6 and J usage is TRBJ2-4; 7 bases are a match to TRBD2. The closer fit of TRBJ2-7 to the DNA end suggests the J call may be wrong. CDR3 length: 17 amino acids. Germline V lookup: CDR1 SGHDT, CDR2 YYEEEE. The CDR3 loop reads CAGSLGGADHTFYEQYF. CDR3 DNA: TGTGCCGGCAGCTTGGGAGGGGCAGATCACACTTTCTACGAGCAGTACTTC.

In this sample, this clonotype turned up a few times. This rearrangement joins TRBV20-1 to TRBJ1-4; TRBD1 is a possible D gene (5 bases). CDR3 length equals 15 residues. The V and J ends lost 3 bases and 8 bases respectively, with 19 bases between them. The germline V gene encodes CDR1 DFQATT and CDR2 SNEGSKA (reference sequence). The CDR3 protein is CSASGDERGGEKLFF. The CDR3, as DNA: TGCAGTGCTAGTGGGGATGAAAGGGGAGGAGAAAAACTGTTTTTT.

In this sample, this clonotype turned up a few times. The chain employs TRBV7-9 and TRBJ2-7; 7 bases line up with TRBD2. Gene TRBJ2-5 matches the end of the DNA better, so the J call may be wrong. CDR3 size: 15 residues. Germline loops: CDR1 SEHNR, CDR2 FQNEAQ (reference sequence). Written as DNA, the CDR3 is TGTGCCAGCAGCTCTACAAGCGGGACCGGCGAGACCCAGTACTTC. Its translation is CASSSTSGTGETQYF.